These 7 T cell receptor beta chains originate from one sample sequenced in a study of T-cell memory formation after mild COVID-19. TCRdb itself ran the 5' RACE reads through MiXCR, one entry per CDR3 protein. The table shows 400,000 or so distinct CDR3 sequences, with roughly 21% occurring only once. Sequencing was done on a sample of PBMCs or a T cell subset sorted from them (not recorded which). Every receptor here comes from an adult woman who had mild COVID-19 (a few samples of this study predate the infection). Cell type and time point are not known.

The chain carries TRBV5-1 and TRBJ1-1; D not certain. The germline V gene has CDR1 SGHRS and CDR2 YFSETQ. The germline V and J ends were trimmed by 5 bases and 4 bases, with 15 bases remaining between them. The CDR3 loop spans 14 amino acids. CDR3 protein: CASRRGPLGTEAFF. The CDR3 nucleotides read TGCGCCAGCAGACGGGGTCCCCTGGGCACTGAAGCTTTCTTT.

This clonotype was recorded a few times. The chain joins TRBV5-1 to TRBJ1-1; 10 bases line up with TRBD1. V dropped 0 bases and J dropped 6; count of bases not matched to a gene: 14. The germline gives CDR1 SGHRS, CDR2 YFSETQ. The CDR3 contains 18 residues. The CDR3 bases are TGCGCCAGCAGCTTGGCCCTAGGACAGGGGGACGGGGGTGCTGAAGCTTTCTTT. It is translated as CASSLALGQGDGGAEAFF.

V and J are TRBV24-1 and TRBJ2-2; TRBD2 aligns across 11 bases. The V gene's germline CDR1 is KGHDR and CDR2 SFDVKD. CDR3 length equals 16 residues. V dropped 5 bases and J dropped 5; count of bases not matched to a gene: 6. The DNA for the CDR3 is TGTGCCACCAGTGGTTGGCTAGCGGGAGGAACCGGGGAGCTGTTTTTT. It encodes CATSGWLAGGTGELFF.

This clonotype appeared a few times. The rearrangement uses TRBV7-9 and TRBJ1-5; 7 positions match TRBD1. CDR3 length: 16 amino acids. From germline, CDR1 is SEHNR and CDR2 FQNEAQ (reference sequence). J was trimmed by 3 bases and V by 4 bases; bases with no gene match: 9. The CDR3 coding sequence is TGTGCCAGCAGCTCCTCGGACAGGCTCGTCAATCAGCCCCAGCATTTT. It is translated as CASSSSDRLVNQPQHF.

In DNA, the CDR3 is TGTGCCAGCAGCAAATCTAGTTGTCGCAATCAGCCCCAGCATTTT. Translated, it gives CASSKSSCRNQPQHF. The genes are TRBV21-1 and TRBJ1-5. TRBV21-1 has pseudogene status. This CDR3 is 15 amino acids long.

This clonotype was detected only a few times. The chain is built from TRBV7-2 and TRBJ2-3; 13 bases agree with TRBD2. Germline V gene sequence: CDR1 SGHTA, CDR2 FQGNSA. After removal of 6 bases from V and 4 bases from J, the junction contained 10 bases not matched to a gene. The CDR3 loop spans 17 amino acids. The CDR3 spells CASRPAGLAGAPDTQYF. CDR3 nucleotide sequence: TGTGCCAGCAGACCAGCAGGACTAGCGGGAGCCCCAGATACGCAGTATTTT. Full variable domain (remainder filled in from reference TRBV7-2 and TRBJ2-3): GAGVSQSPSNKVTEKGKDVELRCDPISGHTALYWYRQSLGQGLEFLIYFQGNSAPDKSGLPSDRFSAERTGGSVSTLTIQRTQQEDSAVYLCASRPAGLAGAPDTQYFGPGTRLTVL.

The chain joins TRBV12-3 or TRBV12-4 to TRBJ2-7; possible D gene TRBD1, 6 bases. The CDR3 extends over 15 amino acids. Trimming took 5 bases from V and 2 from J, leaving 16 bases between them. Here the CDR3 DNA reads TGTGCCAGCAGTCGGACTCCGGGACACACCTACGAGCAGTACTTC. Its protein is CASSRTPGHTYEQYF.